These 8 T cell receptor beta chains were sequenced from one sample in a study of blood T cell repertoires in COVID-19. Method: immunoSEQ multiplex PCR; TCRdb's copy keeps in-frame clones and lacks some. The table has over 150,000 clones, 83% seen once. The specimen sequenced was peripheral blood. The source of these receptors is a woman older than 75 with acute or convalescent COVID-19.

This clone was recorded a few times. This chain links TRBV7-2 with TRBJ1-2; the D gene is possibly TRBD1 (5 bases). The germline V and J ends were trimmed by 2 bases and 7 bases, with 17 bases remaining between them. Germline CDR1 reads SGHTA; CDR2 reads FQGNSA. This CDR3 is built from 15 residues. The CDR3 region has the DNA TGTGCCAGCAGCTTACCGGACACTCATGTGCGTGGCTACACCTTC. It specifies CASSLPDTHVRGYTF.

The rearrangement uses TRBV12-3 or TRBV12-4 and TRBJ2-3; D is possibly TRBD2 (7 bases). The CDR3 spans 12 residues. V was trimmed by 10 bases and J by 4 bases, leaving 12 bases between them. The CDR3, as DNA: TGTGCCACCGAGGGGGGGTCAGATACGCAGTATTTT. It is translated as CATEGGSDTQYF.

This chain uses TRBV5-4 with TRBJ2-7; 7 bases line up with TRBD1. CDR1 is SGHNT, CDR2 YYREEE, per germline (reference sequence). Germline trimming cut 3 bases from V and 3 bases from J; bases unmatched to any gene: 6. There are 14 residues in the CDR3. The CDR3 coding sequence is TGTGCCAGCAGCTGGGACAGTCAGAACTACGAGCAGTACTTC. The encoded protein is CASSWDSQNYEQYF.

In its sample, this clone was seen once. CDR3 region: CASSLGGGATYNEQFF. The CDR3 nucleotides are TGTGCCAGCAGCTTGGGCGGGGGGGCCACCTACAATGAGCAGTTCTTC. V usage is TRBV5-4 and J usage is TRBJ2-1; 9 bases align to TRBD2. This CDR3 is 16 amino acids long. Looked up from germline, CDR1 is SGHNT and CDR2 is YYREEE (reference sequence). The ends lost 0 bases at V and 2 bases at J; junction bases unmatched: 3.

This rearrangement joins TRBV15 to TRBJ1-2, with a weak D call TRBD1 (6 bases). The CDR3 sequence is 14 residues long. V was trimmed by 4 bases and J by 4 bases, leaving 13 bases between them. Germline V lookup: CDR1 LNHNV, CDR2 YYDKDF (reference sequence). The CDR3 spells CATSNPRQAYGYTF. CDR3 DNA sequence: TGTGCCACCAGCAATCCCCGACAGGCCTATGGCTACACCTTC. Full variable domain (rest looked up from reference TRBV15 and TRBJ1-2): DAMVIQNPRYQVTQFGKPVTLSCSQTLNHNVMYWYQQKSSQAPKLLFHYYDKDFNNEADTPDNFQSRRPNTSFCFLDIRSPGLGDTAMYLCATSNPRQAYGYTFGSGTRLTVV.

The V gene is TRBV2, the J gene TRBJ2-5, with 9 positions matching TRBD1. In germline, CDR1 is SNHLY, CDR2 FYNNEI. J was trimmed by 1 base and V by 4 bases; bases with no gene match: 4. This CDR3 is 15 amino acids long. The CDR3 spells CASSVIQGAQETQYF. In nucleotides, the CDR3 is TGTGCCAGCAGTGTTATACAGGGGGCCCAAGAGACCCAGTACTTC.

This chain uses TRBV10-2 with TRBJ2-3; D is ambiguous. The ends were cut back, 1 base at V and 5 bases at J, with 10 bases in the middle. The CDR3 has 14 amino acids. The germline V gene has CDR1 WSHSY and CDR2 SAAADI. This CDR3 is CASSEYEREDTQYF. The CDR3, as DNA: TGCGCCAGCAGTGAGTATGAGAGAGAAGATACGCAGTATTTT.

The V gene is TRBV6-4, the J gene TRBJ2-1; 9 bases map to TRBD2. Germline V CDR1 and CDR2: MRHNA, SNTAGT. The CDR3 has 16 residues. V lost 2 bases, J lost 9 bases, and 11 bases stayed unmatched. Written as DNA, the CDR3 is TGTGCCAGCAGTGACCAGCCTAGCGGGGCAGTGGGTGAGCAGTTCTTC. This sequence encodes CASSDQPSGAVGEQFF.